This TCR beta chain was recorded in a study of CD8 T cells in Susac syndrome. Broader study findings: The study recognized that the number of individuals in its TCR sequencing and HLA analysis was relatively small.

The V and J ends lost 4 bases and 0 bases respectively, with 11 bases between them. This CDR3 spans 15 amino acids. Germline V lookup: CDR1 SGHDN, CDR2 FVKESK. An amount of RNA that ranged from about 0.45 to 1 ug was reverse transcribed with random hexamers. Amplification of TCR beta CDR3 used immunoSEQ multiplex PCR across 54 Vbeta and 13 Jbeta. TCRdb reprocessed the immunoSEQ multiplex PCR reads with MiXCR, giving one entry per CDR3 protein. Here the sample spans 90,000 to 150,000 distinct CDR3 sequences, about 90% being singletons. To note about this clonotype: What it binds is not known.

This clonotype was obtained from a human donor in good health. The sample was CD8+ T cells from PBMCs. The chain joins TRBV14 to TRBJ2-3; no reliable D call. The CDR3 bases are TGTGCCAGCAGCCGGAGAGGAACGAGCACAGATACGCAGTATTTT. This encodes CASSRRGTSTDTQYF.